This T cell receptor (beta chain) emerged from a study of T cell repertoires in cytomegalovirus infection. Study at large: Recently described HLA-C-restricted plus well-studied HLA-B-restricted CMV epitopes were used.

Study-level points and caveats: In two of eight donors, the top clonotype was HLA-C-restricted CMV-specific.

Germline V gene sequence: CDR1 SGHTA, CDR2 FQGNSA. V shed 2 bases and J shed 4 bases, with 8 bases lying between them. The length of the CDR3 is 13 residues. This clonotype was detected only a few times. Its antigen is as yet unknown. TCRdb fed the reads into MiXCR, producing one record per CDR3 protein. Found here are 300,000 to 400,000 distinct CDR3 sequences, 25% to 30% of them singletons; the top ten hold around 20%. The receptor was derived from a human donor in good health (CMV status not recorded). Some clones in this sample may be carry-over from other donors' samples. J is TRBJ1-2 and V is TRBV7-2; unclear D gene. The sequenced sample was cultured PBMCs, obtained from culture after CMV antigen stimulation. In nucleotides, the CDR3 is TGTGCCAGCAGCTTAACAGTAATCTATGGCTACACCTTC. Protein: CASSLTVIYGYTF.